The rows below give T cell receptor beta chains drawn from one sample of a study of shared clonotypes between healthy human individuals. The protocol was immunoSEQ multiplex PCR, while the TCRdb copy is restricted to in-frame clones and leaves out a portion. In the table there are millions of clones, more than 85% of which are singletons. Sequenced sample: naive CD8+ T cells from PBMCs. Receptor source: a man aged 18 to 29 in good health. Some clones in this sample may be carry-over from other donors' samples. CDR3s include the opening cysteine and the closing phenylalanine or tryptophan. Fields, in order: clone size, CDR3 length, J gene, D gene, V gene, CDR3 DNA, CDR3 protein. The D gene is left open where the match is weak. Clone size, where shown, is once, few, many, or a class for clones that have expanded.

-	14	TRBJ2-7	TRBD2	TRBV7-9	TGTGCCAGCAGCTTAACAGCGGGAGCCTACGAGCAGTACTTC	CASSLTAGAYEQYF
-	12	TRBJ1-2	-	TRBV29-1	TGCAGCGTAGATTCGGGCATCTATGGCTACACCTTC	CSVDSGIYGYTF
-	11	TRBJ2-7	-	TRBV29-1	TGCAGCGTTCTGTCTGACTACGAGCAGTACTTC	CSVLSDYEQYF
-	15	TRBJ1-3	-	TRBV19	TGTGCCAGTAATCCTACAGCGGGCTCTGGAAACACCATATATTTT	CASNPTAGSGNTIYF
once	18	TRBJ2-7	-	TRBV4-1	TGCGCCAGCAGCCAAGGAAGCCAACTAGGGTTCGTCGGCTACGAGCAGTACTTC	CASSQGSQLGFVGYEQYF
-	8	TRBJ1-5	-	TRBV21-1	TGTGCCCCCGTGACCCAGCATTTT	CAPVTQHF
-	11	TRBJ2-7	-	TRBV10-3	TGTGCCATCAGTGGGTCGGCAGAGCAGTACTTC	CAISGSAEQYF
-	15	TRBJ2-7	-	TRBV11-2	TGTGCCAGCAGCTTAGAGGTCTCCGGCAACTACGAGCAGTACTTC	CASSLEVSGNYEQYF
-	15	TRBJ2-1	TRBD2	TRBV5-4	TGTGCCAGCAGCGTGACTAGCGGGAGTCACAATGAGCAGTTCTTC	CASSVTSGSHNEQFF
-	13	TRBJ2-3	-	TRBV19	TGTGCCAGTAGCGGGAGAAAGTCAGATACGCAGTATTTT	CASSGRKSDTQYF
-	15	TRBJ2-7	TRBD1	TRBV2	TGTGCCGCCACTCCACCGGGACAGGAGCTCTACGAGCAGTACTTC	CAATPPGQELYEQYF
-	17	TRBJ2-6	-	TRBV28	TGTGCCAGCAGTCCCCGCCCCTCGGGGGCTGAGGCCAACGTCCTGACTTTC	CASSPRPSGAEANVLTF
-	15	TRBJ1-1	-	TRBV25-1	TGTGCCAGCAGTGAATATGGAGGGAGCGGAACTGAAGCTTTCTTT	CASSEYGGSGTEAFF
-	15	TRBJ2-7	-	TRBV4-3	TGCGCCAGCAGCCTGACACGGGAACGGGCCTACGAGCAGTACTTC	CASSLTRERAYEQYF
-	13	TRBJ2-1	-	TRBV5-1	TGCGCCAGCAGCTTGGCCCCAAACAATGAGCAGTTCTTC	CASSLAPNNEQFF
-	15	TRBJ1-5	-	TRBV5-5	TGTGCCAGCAGCTTGACATGGGGGCTTAACCAGCCCCAGCATTTT	CASSLTWGLNQPQHF
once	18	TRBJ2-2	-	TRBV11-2	TGTGCCAGCAGCTTGTTAATCGGGACTGGCGGGTACACCGGGGAGCTGTTTTTT	CASSLLIGTGGYTGELFF
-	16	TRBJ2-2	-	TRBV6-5	TGTGCCAGCAGTTACTCTTTTCCCAGGGTGACCGGGGAGCTGTTTTTT	CASSYSFPRVTGELFF
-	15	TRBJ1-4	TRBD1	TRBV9	TGTGCCAGCAGCGGCCGACAGGGAGCTAATGAAAAACTGTTTTTT	CASSGRQGANEKLFF
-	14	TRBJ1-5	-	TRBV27	TGTGCCAGCAGTACCAGGGATAGCAATCAGCCCCAGCATTTT	CASSTRDSNQPQHF
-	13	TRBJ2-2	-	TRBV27	TGTGCCAGCAGTTTCAGGGCCACCGGGGAGCTGTTTTTT	CASSFRATGELFF
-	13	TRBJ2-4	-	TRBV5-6	TGTGCCAGCAGCTCCTCAGTCAAAAACATTCAGTACTTC	CASSSSVKNIQYF
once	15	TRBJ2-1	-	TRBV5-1	TGCGCCAGCAGCGAACTTGGGGGAGTGGGCAATGAGCAGTTCTTC	CASSELGGVGNEQFF
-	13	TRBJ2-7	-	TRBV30	TGTGCCTGGAGTGTAGGCAGGGAGTACGAGCAGTACTTC	CAWSVGREYEQYF
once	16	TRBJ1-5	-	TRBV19	TGTGCCAGTAGTATGGGATACGGGGGGAGCAATCAGCCCCAGCATTTT	CASSMGYGGSNQPQHF
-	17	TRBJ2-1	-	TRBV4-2	TGTGCCAGCAGCCAAGATCTTATACCGGGAGCCCACAATGAGCAGTTCTTC	CASSQDLIPGAHNEQFF
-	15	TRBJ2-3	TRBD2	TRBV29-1	TGCAGCGCGTGGGGGTGGCGGGAGGCCGGAGATACGCAGTATTTT	CSAWGWREAGDTQYF
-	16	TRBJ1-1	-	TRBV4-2	TGTGCCAGCAGCCAAGGGGTTGAGGGAGGGAACACTGAAGCTTTCTTT	CASSQGVEGGNTEAFF
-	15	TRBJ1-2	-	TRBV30	TGTGCCTGGAGTGTACCCCGGGATCACACTTGGGGCTACACCTTC	CAWSVPRDHTWGYTF